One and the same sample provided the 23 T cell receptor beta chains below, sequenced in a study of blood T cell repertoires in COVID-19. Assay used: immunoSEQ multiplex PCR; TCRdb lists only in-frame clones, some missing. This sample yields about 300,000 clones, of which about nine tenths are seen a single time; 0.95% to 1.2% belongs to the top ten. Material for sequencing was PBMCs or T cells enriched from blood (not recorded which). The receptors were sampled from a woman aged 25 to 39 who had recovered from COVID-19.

This chain's CDR3 is CASSEDTGELFF. Here the CDR3 DNA reads TGTGCCAGTAGTGAGGACACCGGGGAGCTGTTTTTT. J is TRBJ2-2 and V is TRBV19; unclear D gene. This CDR3 contains 12 residues. The germline V gene encodes CDR1 LNHDA and CDR2 SQIVND (reference sequence). The V end lost 5 bases, the J end lost 3 bases, and 4 bases lay between the germline ends.

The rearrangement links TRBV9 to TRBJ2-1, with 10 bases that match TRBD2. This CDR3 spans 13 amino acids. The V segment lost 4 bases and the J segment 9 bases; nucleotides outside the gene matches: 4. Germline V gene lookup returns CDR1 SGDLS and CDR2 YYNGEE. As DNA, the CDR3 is TGTGCCAGCAGCAATAGCGGGAGGAGTGAGCAGTTCTTC. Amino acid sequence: CASSNSGRSEQFF.

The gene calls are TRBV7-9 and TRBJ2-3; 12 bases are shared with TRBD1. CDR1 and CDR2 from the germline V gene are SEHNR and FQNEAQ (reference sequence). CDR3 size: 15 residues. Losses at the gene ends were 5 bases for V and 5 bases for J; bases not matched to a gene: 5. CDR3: CASSPGTGGRDTQYF. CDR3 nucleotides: TGTGCCAGCAGCCCGGGGACAGGGGGCAGAGATACGCAGTATTTT.

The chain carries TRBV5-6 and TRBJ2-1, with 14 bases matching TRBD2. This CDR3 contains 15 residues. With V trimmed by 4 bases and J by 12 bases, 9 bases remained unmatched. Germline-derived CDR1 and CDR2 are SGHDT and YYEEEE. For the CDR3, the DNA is TGTGCCAGCAGCAGGACTAGCGGGAGGCTTGATTCGCAGTTCTTC. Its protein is CASSRTSGRLDSQFF.

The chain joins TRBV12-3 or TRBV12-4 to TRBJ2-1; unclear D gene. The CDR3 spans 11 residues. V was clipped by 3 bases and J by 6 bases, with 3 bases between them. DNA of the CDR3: TGTGCCAGCAGTTTCCGCAATGAGCAGTTCTTC. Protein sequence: CASSFRNEQFF.

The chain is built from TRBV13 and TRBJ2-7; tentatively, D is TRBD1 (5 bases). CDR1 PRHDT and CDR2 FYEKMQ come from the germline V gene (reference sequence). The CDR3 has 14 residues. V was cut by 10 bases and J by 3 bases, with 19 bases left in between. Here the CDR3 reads CATLGQPNRYEQYF. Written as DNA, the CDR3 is TGTGCCACCCTGGGGCAGCCAAATCGCTACGAGCAGTACTTC.

CDR3 sequence reads: CASSPLRGFPYEQYF. The CDR3 region has the DNA TGTGCCAGCAGTCCCCTCCGAGGGTTCCCCTACGAGCAGTACTTC. V gene TRBV27 combines with J gene TRBJ2-7; D might be TRBD2 (5 bases). CDR1 is MNHEY and CDR2 is SMNVEV in the germline V gene (reference sequence). CDR3 length equals 15 residues. Trimming removed 5 bases at V and 2 bases at J, with 16 bases between.

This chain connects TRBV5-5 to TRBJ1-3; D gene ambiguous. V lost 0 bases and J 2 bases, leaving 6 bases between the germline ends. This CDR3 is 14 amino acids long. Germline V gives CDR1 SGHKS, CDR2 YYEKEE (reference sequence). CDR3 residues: CASSLAGAGNTIYF. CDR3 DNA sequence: TGTGCCAGCAGCTTGGCGGGAGCTGGAAACACCATATATTTT.

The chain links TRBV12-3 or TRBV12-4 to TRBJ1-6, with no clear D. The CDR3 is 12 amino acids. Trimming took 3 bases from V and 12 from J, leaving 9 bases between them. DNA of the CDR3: TGTGCCAGCAGTTTTCAGGTAGAACCCCTCCACTTT. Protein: CASSFQVEPLHF.

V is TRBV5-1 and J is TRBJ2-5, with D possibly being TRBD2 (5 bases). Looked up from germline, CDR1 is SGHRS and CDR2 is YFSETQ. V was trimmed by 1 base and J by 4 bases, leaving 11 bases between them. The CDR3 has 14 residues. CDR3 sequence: CASSLSTGRETQYF. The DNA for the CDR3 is TGCGCCAGCAGCTTGAGTACGGGAAGAGAGACCCAGTACTTC.

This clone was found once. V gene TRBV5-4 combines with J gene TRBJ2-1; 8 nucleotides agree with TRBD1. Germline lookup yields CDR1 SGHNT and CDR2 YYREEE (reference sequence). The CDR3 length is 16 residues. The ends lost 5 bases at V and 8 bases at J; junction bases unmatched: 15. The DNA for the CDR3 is TGTGCCAGCAGTTCCTTCGACAGGGGCCGCGGGTATGAGCAGTTCTTC. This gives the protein CASSSFDRGRGYEQFF.

The CDR3 reads CASSLTDYNEQFF. The CDR3, as DNA: TGCGCCAGCAGCTTGACAGACTACAATGAGCAGTTCTTC. The V gene is TRBV5-1, the J gene TRBJ2-1, with D hard to call. The germline V gene encodes CDR1 SGHRS and CDR2 YFSETQ. V lost 1 base and J lost 3, with 5 bases in between. The CDR3 has 13 residues.

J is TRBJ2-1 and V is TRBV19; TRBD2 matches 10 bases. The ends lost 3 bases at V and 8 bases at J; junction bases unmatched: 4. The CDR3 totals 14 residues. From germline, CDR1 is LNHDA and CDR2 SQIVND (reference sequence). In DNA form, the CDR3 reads TGTGCCAGTAGTATTACGCTAGCGGGAGATGAGCAGTTCTTC. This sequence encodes CASSITLAGDEQFF.

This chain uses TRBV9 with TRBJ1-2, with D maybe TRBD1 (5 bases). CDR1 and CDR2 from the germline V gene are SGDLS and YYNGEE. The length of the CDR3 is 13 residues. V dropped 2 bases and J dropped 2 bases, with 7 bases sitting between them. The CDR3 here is CASSVTGNYGYTF. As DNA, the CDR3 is TGTGCCAGCAGCGTCACAGGAAACTATGGCTACACCTTC.

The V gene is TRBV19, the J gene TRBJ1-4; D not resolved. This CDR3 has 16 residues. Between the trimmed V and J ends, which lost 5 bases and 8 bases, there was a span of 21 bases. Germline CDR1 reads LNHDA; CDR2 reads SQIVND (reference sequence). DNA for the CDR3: TGTGCCAGTAGTCCAATCGCCGGGGTCCTGGAGGAAAAACTGTTTTTT. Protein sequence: CASSPIAGVLEEKLFF.

The chain's CDR3 is CASRKDRGRQFF. Here the CDR3 DNA reads TGTGCCAGCCGAAAAGACAGGGGGCGGCAGTTCTTC. The chain combines TRBV28 with TRBJ2-1, with 10 bases lining up with TRBD1. This CDR3 region has 12 residues. Germline CDR1 and CDR2: MDHEN and SYDVKM. With V trimmed by 8 bases and J by 12 bases, 7 bases remained unmatched. The full variable domain, in which reference TRBV28 and TRBJ2-1 provide the parts outside the CDR3, is DVKVTQSSRYLVKRTGEKVFLECVQDMDHENMFWYRQDPGLGLRLIYFSYDVKMKEKGDIPEGYSVSREKKERFSLILESASTNQTSMYLCASRKDRGRQFFGPGTRLTVL.

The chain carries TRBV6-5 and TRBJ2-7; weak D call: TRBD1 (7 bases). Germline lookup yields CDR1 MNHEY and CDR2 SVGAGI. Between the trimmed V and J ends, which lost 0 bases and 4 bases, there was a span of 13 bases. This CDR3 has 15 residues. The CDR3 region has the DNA TGTGCCAGCAGTTACTCGAGGCAGGGGGGTTACGAGCAGTACTTC. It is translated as CASSYSRQGGYEQYF.

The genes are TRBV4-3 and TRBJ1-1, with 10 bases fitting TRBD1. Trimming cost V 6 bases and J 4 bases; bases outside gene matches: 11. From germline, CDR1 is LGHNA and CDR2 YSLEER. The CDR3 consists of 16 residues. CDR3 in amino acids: CASSHGTGALSTEAFF. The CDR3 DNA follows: TGCGCCAGCAGTCATGGGACAGGGGCCTTGAGCACTGAAGCTTTCTTT.

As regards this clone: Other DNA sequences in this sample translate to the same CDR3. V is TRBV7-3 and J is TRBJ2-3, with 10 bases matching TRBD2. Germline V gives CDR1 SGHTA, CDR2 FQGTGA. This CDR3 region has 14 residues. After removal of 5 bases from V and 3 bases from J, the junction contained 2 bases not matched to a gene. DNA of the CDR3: TGTGCCAGCAGCCCGGGACTAGCGACAGATACGCAGTATTTT. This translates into CASSPGLATDTQYF.

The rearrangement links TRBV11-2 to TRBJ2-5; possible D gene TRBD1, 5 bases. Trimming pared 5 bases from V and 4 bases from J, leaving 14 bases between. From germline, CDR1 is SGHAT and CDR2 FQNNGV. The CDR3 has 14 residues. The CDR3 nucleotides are TGTGCCAGCAGCGCCCAGGGAACGGTAGAGACCCAGTACTTC. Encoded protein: CASSAQGTVETQYF.

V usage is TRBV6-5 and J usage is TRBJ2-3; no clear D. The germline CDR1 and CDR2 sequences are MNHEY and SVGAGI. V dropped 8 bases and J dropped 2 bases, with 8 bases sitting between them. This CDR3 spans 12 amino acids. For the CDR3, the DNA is TGTGCCAGCTGGGCCAACACAGATACGCAGTATTTT. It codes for CASWANTDTQYF.

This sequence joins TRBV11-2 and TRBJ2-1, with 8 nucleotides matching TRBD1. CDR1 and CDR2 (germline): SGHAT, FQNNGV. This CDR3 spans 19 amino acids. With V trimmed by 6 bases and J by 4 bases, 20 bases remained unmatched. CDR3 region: CASSPNPGTGDAIYNEQFF. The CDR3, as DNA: TGTGCCAGCAGTCCCAACCCCGGGACAGGTGATGCGATATACAATGAGCAGTTCTTC.

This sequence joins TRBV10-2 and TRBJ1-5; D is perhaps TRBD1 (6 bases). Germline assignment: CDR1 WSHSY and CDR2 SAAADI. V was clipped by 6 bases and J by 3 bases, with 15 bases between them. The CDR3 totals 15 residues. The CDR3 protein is CASRTPGAPNQPQHF. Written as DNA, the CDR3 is TGCGCCAGCAGAACACCAGGGGCTCCCAATCAGCCCCAGCATTTT.